This T cell receptor (beta chain) emerged from a study of T-cell reconstitution after alpha-beta-depleted transplantation in children. The sample holds a few counts of this clonotype. CDR3 size: 16 residues. Germline CDR1 MRHNA, CDR2 SNTAGT. Trimming took off 0 bases at V and 8 bases at J, with 16 bases between the two ends. Molecular barcoding with unique molecular identifiers was used for the TCRbeta library. TCRdb re-called the PCR reads with MiXCR, one entry per CDR3 protein. The table lists about 870,000 distinct CDR3 sequences, roughly 15% of them singletons. The starting material was PBMCs, mostly from graft donor cells, obtained 360 days after TCRalphabeta/CD19-depleted stem cell transplant. The clonotype originates from a male patient aged 5 to 17 who had a stem cell transplant for acute lymphoblastic leukemia, so the T cells may come from the graft donor. The V call is TRBV6-4, the J call TRBJ2-2; weak D call: TRBD2 (5 bases). The CDR3: CASSDSSIGLSGELFF. CDR3 nucleotides: TGTGCCAGCAGTGACTCGAGTATAGGACTCTCTGGGGAGCTGTTTTTT.